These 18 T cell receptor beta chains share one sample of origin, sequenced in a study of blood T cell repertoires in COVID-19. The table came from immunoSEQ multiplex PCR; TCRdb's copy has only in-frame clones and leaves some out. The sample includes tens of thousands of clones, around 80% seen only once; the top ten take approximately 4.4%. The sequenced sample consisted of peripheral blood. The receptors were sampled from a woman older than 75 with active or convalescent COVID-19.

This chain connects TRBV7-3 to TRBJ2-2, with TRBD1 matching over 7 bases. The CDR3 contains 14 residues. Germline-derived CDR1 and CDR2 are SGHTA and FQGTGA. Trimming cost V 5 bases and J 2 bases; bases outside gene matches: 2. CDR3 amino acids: CASSRDSNTGELFF. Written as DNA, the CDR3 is TGTGCCAGCAGCAGGGACAGTAACACCGGGGAGCTGTTTTTT.

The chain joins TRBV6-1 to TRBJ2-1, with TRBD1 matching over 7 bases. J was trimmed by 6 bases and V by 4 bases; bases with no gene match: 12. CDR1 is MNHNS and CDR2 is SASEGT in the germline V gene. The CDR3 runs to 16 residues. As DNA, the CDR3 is TGTGCCAGCAGTGGGCCTCAGGGGGAGCTGTTCAATGAGCAGTTCTTC. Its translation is CASSGPQGELFNEQFF.

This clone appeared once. The CDR3 region is CASSQLQGNYGYTF. DNA for the CDR3: TGTGCCAGCAGCCAACTACAGGGAAACTATGGCTACACCTTC. The chain links TRBV3-1 (or the pseudogene TRBV3-2) to TRBJ1-2; tentative D call: TRBD1 (6 bases). The CDR3 consists of 14 residues. V was clipped by 2 bases and J by 2 bases, with 9 bases between them. Germline V CDR1 and CDR2: LGHDT, YNNKEL (reference sequence).

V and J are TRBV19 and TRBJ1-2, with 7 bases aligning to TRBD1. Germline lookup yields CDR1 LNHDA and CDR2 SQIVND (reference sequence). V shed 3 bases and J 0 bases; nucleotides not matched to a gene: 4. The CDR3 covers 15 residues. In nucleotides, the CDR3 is TGTGCCAGTAGTATCTCCGGGACAGCTAACTATGGCTACACCTTC. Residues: CASSISGTANYGYTF. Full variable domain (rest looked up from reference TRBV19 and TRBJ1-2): DGGITQSPKYLFRKEGQNVTLSCEQNLNHDAMYWYRQDPGQGLRLIYYSQIVNDFQKGDIAEGYSVSREKKESFPLTVTSAQKNPTAFYLCASSISGTANYGYTFGSGTRLTVV.

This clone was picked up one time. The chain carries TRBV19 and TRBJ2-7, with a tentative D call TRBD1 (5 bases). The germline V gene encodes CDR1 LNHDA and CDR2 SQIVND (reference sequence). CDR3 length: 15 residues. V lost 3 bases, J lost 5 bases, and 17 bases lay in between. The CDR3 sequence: CASSMGDSNRHEQYF. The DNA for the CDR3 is TGTGCCAGTAGTATGGGTGACAGCAACCGGCACGAGCAGTACTTC.

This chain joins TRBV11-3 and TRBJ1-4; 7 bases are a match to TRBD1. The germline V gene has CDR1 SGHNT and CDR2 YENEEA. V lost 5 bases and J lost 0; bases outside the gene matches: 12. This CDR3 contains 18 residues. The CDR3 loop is CASSPSYRGGATNEKLFF. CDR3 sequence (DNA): TGTGCCAGCAGCCCAAGTTACAGGGGAGGTGCAACTAATGAAAAACTGTTTTTT.

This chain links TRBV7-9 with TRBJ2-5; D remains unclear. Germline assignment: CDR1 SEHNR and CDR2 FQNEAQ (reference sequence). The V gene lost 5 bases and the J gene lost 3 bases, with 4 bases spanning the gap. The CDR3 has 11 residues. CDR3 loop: CASSTKETQYF. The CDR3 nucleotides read TGTGCCAGCAGCACAAAAGAGACCCAGTACTTC.

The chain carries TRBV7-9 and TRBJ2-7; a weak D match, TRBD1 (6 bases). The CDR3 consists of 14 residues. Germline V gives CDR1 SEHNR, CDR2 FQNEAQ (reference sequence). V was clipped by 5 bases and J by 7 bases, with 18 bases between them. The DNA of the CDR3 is TGTGCCAGCAGCCCCACGGACAGTTCGAGGGAGCAGTACTTC. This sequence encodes CASSPTDSSREQYF.

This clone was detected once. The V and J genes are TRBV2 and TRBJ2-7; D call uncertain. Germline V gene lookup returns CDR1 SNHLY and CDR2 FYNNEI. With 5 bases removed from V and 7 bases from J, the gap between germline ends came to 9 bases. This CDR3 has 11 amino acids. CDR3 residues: CASSSSTEQYF. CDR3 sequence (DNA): TGTGCCAGCAGTAGCTCCACGGAGCAGTACTTC.

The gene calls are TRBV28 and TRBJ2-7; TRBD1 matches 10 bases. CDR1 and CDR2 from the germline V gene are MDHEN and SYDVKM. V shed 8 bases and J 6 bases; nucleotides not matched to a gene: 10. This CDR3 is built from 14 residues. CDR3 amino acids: CASGPGQGPFEQYF. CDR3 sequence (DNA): TGTGCCAGCGGACCGGGACAGGGGCCTTTCGAGCAGTACTTC.

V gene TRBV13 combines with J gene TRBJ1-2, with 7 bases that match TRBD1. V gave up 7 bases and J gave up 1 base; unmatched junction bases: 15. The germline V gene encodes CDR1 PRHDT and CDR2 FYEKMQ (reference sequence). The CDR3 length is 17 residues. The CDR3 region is CASTWGRSGTDNYGYTF. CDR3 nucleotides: TGTGCCAGCACCTGGGGAAGGTCCGGGACAGATAACTATGGCTACACCTTC.

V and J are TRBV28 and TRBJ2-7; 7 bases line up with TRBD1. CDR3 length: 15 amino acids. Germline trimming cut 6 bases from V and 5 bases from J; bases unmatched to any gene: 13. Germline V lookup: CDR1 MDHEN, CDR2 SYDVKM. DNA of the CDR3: TGTGCCAGCAGCCCATTCGGGAAGGGGGCAAACGAGCAGTACTTC. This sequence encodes CASSPFGKGANEQYF.

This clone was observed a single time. The DNA of the CDR3 is TGTGCCAGCAGCCCACAGGGGCGAGGCACAGATACGCAGTATTTT. Translated: CASSPQGRGTDTQYF. The chain joins TRBV7-2 to TRBJ2-3; 7 bases are shared with TRBD1. Germline trimming cut 5 bases from V and 1 base from J; bases unmatched to any gene: 6. This CDR3 is 15 amino acids long. In germline, CDR1 is SGHTA, CDR2 FQGNSA.

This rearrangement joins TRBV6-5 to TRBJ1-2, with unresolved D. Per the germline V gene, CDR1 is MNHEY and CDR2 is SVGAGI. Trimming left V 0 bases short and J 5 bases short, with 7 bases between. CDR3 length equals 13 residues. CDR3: CASSYSSDYGYTF. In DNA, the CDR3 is TGTGCCAGCAGTTACTCGAGCGATTATGGCTACACCTTC.

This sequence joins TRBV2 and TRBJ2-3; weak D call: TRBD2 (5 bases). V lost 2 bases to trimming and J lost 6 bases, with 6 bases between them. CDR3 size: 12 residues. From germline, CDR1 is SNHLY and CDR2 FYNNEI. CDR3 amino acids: CASSETRDTQYF. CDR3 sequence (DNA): TGTGCCAGCAGTGAAACTAGGGATACGCAGTATTTT.

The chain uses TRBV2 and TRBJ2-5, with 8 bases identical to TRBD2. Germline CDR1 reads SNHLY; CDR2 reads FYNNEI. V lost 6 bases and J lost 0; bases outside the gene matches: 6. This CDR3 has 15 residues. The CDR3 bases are TGTGCCAGCAGCCCCAATAGCGGGAACCAAGAGACCCAGTACTTC. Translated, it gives CASSPNSGNQETQYF.

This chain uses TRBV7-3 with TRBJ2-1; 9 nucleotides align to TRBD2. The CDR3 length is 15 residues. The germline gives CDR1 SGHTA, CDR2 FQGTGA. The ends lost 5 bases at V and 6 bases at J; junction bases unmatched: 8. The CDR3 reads CASSPGTSSSNEQFF. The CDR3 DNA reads TGTGCCAGCAGCCCAGGGACTAGCAGCTCCAATGAGCAGTTCTTC.

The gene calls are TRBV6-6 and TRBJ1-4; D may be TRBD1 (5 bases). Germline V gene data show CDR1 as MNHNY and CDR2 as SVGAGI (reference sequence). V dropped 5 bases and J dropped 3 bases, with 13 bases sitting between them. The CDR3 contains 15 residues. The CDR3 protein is CASSPTERANEKLFF. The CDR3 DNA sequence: TGTGCCAGCAGTCCGACAGAGCGGGCTAATGAAAAACTGTTTTTT.